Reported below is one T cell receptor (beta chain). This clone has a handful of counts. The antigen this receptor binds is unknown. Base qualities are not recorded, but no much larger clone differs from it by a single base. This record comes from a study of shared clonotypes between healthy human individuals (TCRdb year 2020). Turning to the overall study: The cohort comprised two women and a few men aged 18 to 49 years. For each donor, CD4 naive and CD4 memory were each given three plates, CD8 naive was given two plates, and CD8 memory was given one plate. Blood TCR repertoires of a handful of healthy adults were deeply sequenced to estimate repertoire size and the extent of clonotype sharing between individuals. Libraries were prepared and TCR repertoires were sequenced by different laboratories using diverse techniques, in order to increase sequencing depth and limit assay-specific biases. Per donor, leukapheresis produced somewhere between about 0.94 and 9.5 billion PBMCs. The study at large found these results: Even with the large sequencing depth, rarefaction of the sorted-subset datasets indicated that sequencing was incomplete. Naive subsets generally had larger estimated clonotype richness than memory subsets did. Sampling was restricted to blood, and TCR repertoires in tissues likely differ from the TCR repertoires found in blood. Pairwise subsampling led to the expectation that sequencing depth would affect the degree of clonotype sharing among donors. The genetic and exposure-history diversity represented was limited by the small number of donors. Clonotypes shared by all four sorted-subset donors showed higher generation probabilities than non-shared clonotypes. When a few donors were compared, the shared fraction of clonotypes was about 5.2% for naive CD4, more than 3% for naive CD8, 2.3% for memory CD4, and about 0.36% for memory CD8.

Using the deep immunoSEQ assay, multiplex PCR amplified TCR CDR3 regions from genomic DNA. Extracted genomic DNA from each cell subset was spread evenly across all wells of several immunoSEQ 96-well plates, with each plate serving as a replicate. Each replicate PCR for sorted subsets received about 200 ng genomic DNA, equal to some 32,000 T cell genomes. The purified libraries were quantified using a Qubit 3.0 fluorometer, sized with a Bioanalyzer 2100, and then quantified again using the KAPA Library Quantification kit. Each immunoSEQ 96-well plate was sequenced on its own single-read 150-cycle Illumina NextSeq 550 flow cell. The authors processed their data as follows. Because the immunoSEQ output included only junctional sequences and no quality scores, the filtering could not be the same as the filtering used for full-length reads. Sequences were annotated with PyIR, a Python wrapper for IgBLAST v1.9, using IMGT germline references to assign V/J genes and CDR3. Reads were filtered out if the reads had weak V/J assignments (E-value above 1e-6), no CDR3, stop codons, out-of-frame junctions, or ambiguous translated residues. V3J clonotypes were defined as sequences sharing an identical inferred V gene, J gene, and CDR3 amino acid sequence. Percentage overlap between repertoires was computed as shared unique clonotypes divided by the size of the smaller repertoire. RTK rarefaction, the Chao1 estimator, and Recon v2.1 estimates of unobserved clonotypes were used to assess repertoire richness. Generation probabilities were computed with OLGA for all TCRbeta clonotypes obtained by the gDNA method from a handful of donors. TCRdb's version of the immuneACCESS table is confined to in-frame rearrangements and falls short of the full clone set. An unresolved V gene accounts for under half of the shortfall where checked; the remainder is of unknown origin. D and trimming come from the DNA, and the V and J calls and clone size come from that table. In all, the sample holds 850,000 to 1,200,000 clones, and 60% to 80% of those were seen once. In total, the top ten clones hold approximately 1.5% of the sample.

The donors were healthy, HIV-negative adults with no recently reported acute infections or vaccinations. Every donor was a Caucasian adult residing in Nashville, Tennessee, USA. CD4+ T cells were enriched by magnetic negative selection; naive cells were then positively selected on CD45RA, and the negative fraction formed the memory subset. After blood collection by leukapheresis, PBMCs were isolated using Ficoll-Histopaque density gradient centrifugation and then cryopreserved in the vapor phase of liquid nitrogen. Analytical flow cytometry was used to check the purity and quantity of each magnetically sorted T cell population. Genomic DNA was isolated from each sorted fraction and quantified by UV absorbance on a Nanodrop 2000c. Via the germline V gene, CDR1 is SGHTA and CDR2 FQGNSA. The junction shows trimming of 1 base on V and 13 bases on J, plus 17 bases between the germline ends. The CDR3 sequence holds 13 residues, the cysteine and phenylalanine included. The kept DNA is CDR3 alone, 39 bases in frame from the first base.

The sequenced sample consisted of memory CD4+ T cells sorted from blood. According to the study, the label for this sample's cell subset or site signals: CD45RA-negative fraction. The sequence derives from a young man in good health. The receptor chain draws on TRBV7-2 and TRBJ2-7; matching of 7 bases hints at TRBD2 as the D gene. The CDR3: CASSLEGGGQFYF. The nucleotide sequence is TGTGCCAGCAGCTTAGAGGGGGGAGGGCAATTTTACTTC. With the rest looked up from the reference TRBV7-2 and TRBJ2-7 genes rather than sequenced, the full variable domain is GAGVSQSPSNKVTEKGKDVELRCDPISGHTALYWYRQSLGQGLEFLIYFQGNSAPDKSGLPSDRFSAERTGGSVSTLTIQRTQQEDSAVYLCASSLEGGGQFYFGPGTRLTVT.